The 25 T cell receptor beta chains presented below share a single source sample, sequenced in a study of T cell responses to AZD1222 COVID-19 vaccine. Sequenced by immunoSEQ multiplex PCR; TCRdb stores in-frame clones only, minus some. Of fewer than 150,000 clones in the sample, about 94% were seen once. The input for sequencing was peripheral blood, taken on day 0 of AZD1222 vaccination. The origin of the receptors is an adult in good health.

The chain couples TRBV6-2 or TRBV6-3 to TRBJ2-7; 8 nucleotides align to TRBD2. Germline V CDR1 and CDR2: MNHEY, SVGEGT. The CDR3 length is 14 residues. Unmatched junction bases numbered 6, after V lost 0 bases and J lost 8 bases. CDR3 residues: CASSYSTVSGKQYF. The CDR3 DNA is TGTGCCAGCAGTTACTCGACTGTTAGCGGGAAGCAGTACTTC.

A word on this clone: A junction boundary mismatches the germline segment, possibly from a read error. V usage is TRBV6-1 and J usage is TRBJ1-1; D remains unclear. The length of the CDR3 is 14 residues. Germline CDR1 and CDR2: MNHNS and SASEGT. The CDR3 reads CASREGQMNTEAFF. CDR3 in DNA: TGTGCCAGCAGAGAAGGGCAGATGAACACTGAAGCTTTCTTT.

V is TRBV12-3 or TRBV12-4 and J is TRBJ1-4; D not certain. This CDR3 has 13 residues. Trimming cost V 6 bases and J 0 bases, with 5 bases left between them. As DNA, the CDR3 is TGTGCCAGCAGCTATTCAACTAATGAAAAACTGTTTTTT. It specifies CASSYSTNEKLFF.

This chain connects TRBV29-1 to TRBJ2-5, with D possibly matching TRBD1 (5 bases). Germline V gives CDR1 SQVTM, CDR2 ANQGSEA. V lost 7 bases, J lost 8 bases, and 26 bases lay in between. The CDR3 covers 15 residues. The CDR3 sequence: CSAGSQGLVQETQYF. The DNA for the CDR3 is TGCAGCGCTGGTTCGCAGGGTTTGGTCCAGGAAACCCAGTACTTC.

The chain joins TRBV6-5 to TRBJ2-7; TRBD1 matches 11 bases. The CDR3 covers 15 residues. The trim removed 6 bases at V and 6 bases at J, leaving 10 bases unmatched. Germline V lookup: CDR1 MNHEY, CDR2 SVGAGI. CDR3 sequence (DNA): TGTGCCAGCAGCCGGCAAGGGACAGGGGGTTTCGAGCAGTACTTC. Protein sequence: CASSRQGTGGFEQYF.

J is TRBJ1-4 and V is TRBV2; 7 nucleotides agree with TRBD1. The length of the CDR3 is 15 residues. V gave up 4 bases and J gave up 6 bases; unmatched junction bases: 8. Germline-derived CDR1 and CDR2 are SNHLY and FYNNEI. In DNA, the CDR3 is TGTGCCAGCAGTGTATACCGACAGGGTGATGAAAAACTGTTTTTT. Translated: CASSVYRQGDEKLFF.

This rearrangement joins TRBV5-1 to TRBJ1-6, with D possibly being TRBD1 (5 bases). V was pared by 0 bases and J by 2 bases, with 15 bases between. Germline assignment: CDR1 SGHRS and CDR2 YFSETQ. The length of the CDR3 is 18 residues. For the CDR3, the DNA is TGCGCCAGCAGCTTGGCCGGGGGACTCCTGCCCTATAATTCACCCCTCCACTTT. Its translation: CASSLAGGLLPYNSPLHF.

The chain carries TRBV6-6 and TRBJ2-7, with D unclear. The V end was cut by 0 bases, the J end by 5 bases, with 8 bases between. The CDR3 has 13 residues. Germline CDR1 and CDR2: MNHNY and SVGAGI (reference sequence). The CDR3 protein is CASSYSVGDEQYF. CDR3 in DNA: TGTGCCAGCAGTTACTCGGTTGGGGACGAGCAGTACTTC.

The V and J genes are TRBV15 and TRBJ2-7; no definite D call. The germline V gene has CDR1 LNHNV and CDR2 YYDKDF (reference sequence). CDR3 size: 13 residues. V was shortened by 0 bases and J by 5 bases, with 8 bases between the two germline ends. The CDR3 is CATSRDLLDEQYF. The DNA of the CDR3 is TGTGCCACCAGCAGAGATCTCCTCGACGAGCAGTACTTC. The full variable domain, rest sourced from reference TRBV15 and TRBJ2-7, is DAMVIQNPRYQVTQFGKPVTLSCSQTLNHNVMYWYQQKSSQAPKLLFHYYDKDFNNEADTPDNFQSRRPNTSFCFLDIRSPGLGDTAMYLCATSRDLLDEQYFGPGTRLTVT.

The chain employs TRBV5-4 and TRBJ2-7; TRBD2 is a possible D gene (5 bases). V was clipped by 0 bases and J by 3 bases, with 13 bases between them. The germline V gene encodes CDR1 SGHNT and CDR2 YYREEE (reference sequence). The CDR3 covers 15 residues. The CDR3 nucleotides read TGTGCCAGCAGCTTGGGGCTAGGGAGTGACTACGAGCAGTACTTC. This gives the protein CASSLGLGSDYEQYF.

This chain links TRBV5-1 with TRBJ2-7; D is perhaps TRBD1 or TRBD2 (5 bases each). With 0 bases removed from V and 4 bases from J, the gap between germline ends came to 11 bases. The CDR3 spans 14 residues. Germline loops: CDR1 SGHRS, CDR2 YFSETQ. The CDR3 protein is CASSLEGTNYEQYF. CDR3 bases: TGCGCCAGCAGCTTGGAAGGGACCAATTACGAGCAGTACTTC.

The V call is TRBV13, the J call TRBJ1-2, with 9 bases identical to TRBD1. The CDR3 extends over 16 amino acids. Germline trimming cut 0 bases from V and 3 bases from J; bases unmatched to any gene: 5. In germline, CDR1 is PRHDT, CDR2 FYEKMQ (reference sequence). The CDR3 DNA sequence: TGTGCCAGCAGCTTAGGCCGGACAGGGGTCGACTATGGCTACACCTTC. It is translated as CASSLGRTGVDYGYTF.

V usage is TRBV18 and J usage is TRBJ1-1, with D tentatively TRBD1 (6 bases). The V and J ends lost 2 bases and 4 bases respectively, with 23 bases between them. Germline-derived CDR1 and CDR2 are KGHSH and LQKENI. The length of the CDR3 is 18 residues. The CDR3 loop is CASSPSLYTGHLSTEAFF. The CDR3 bases are TGTGCCAGCTCACCAAGCTTATATACGGGACACTTGAGCACTGAAGCTTTCTTT.

The chain couples TRBV5-6 to TRBJ1-2, with 9 nucleotides matching TRBD1. Looked up from germline, CDR1 is SGHDT and CDR2 is YYEEEE. This CDR3 contains 15 residues. J was trimmed by 4 bases and V by 3 bases; bases with no gene match: 7. The CDR3 reads CASSWGTGTVYGYTF. DNA for the CDR3: TGTGCCAGCAGCTGGGGGACAGGGACGGTCTATGGCTACACCTTC.

J is TRBJ1-5 and V is TRBV7-2; D not certain. CDR3 size: 14 residues. Trimming left V 1 base short and J 2 bases short, with 6 bases between. Germline CDR1 SGHTA, CDR2 FQGNSA. The CDR3 DNA follows: TGTGCCAGCAGCTTAGGACTCGGCAATCAGCCCCAGCATTTT. This gives the protein CASSLGLGNQPQHF. The full variable domain, in which reference TRBV7-2 and TRBJ1-5 provide the parts outside the CDR3, is GAGVSQSPSNKVTEKGKDVELRCDPISGHTALYWYRQSLGQGLEFLIYFQGNSAPDKSGLPSDRFSAERTGGSVSTLTIQRTQQEDSAVYLCASSLGLGNQPQHFGDGTRLSIL.

This clone was seen a single time. The chain employs TRBV12-3 or TRBV12-4 and TRBJ2-7, with 7 bases that match TRBD2. V shed 6 bases, J shed 3 bases, and the junction held 5 bases outside the gene matches. This CDR3 is built from 13 residues. Here the CDR3 reads CASRGSGDYEQYF. CDR3 sequence (DNA): TGTGCCAGCAGGGGCAGCGGGGACTACGAGCAGTACTTC.

This clone was counted a few times. The rearrangement joins TRBV4-2 to TRBJ2-7, with D maybe TRBD2 (6 bases). There are 15 residues in the CDR3. CDR1 LGHNA and CDR2 YNFKEQ come from the germline V gene. Trimming left V 1 base short and J 3 bases short, with 13 bases between. The CDR3 region has the DNA TGTGCCAGCAGCCAAGCTCGGGGGTTAAACTACGAGCAGTACTTC. Protein product: CASSQARGLNYEQYF.

The V call is TRBV11-1, the J call TRBJ1-4; perhaps TRBD1 as D (5 bases). The ends were cut back, 3 bases at V and 8 bases at J, with 10 bases in the middle. Germline lookup yields CDR1 SGHAT and CDR2 FQDESV (reference sequence). This CDR3 has 13 residues. CDR3 nucleotides: TGTGCCAGCAGCTTCAGGAGGGGAGAAAAACTGTTTTTT. Protein product: CASSFRRGEKLFF.

The chain employs TRBV4-1 and TRBJ1-3; 7 bases align to TRBD1. The CDR3 length is 17 residues. V was pared by 4 bases and J by 0 bases, with 9 bases of the junction left unmatched. Germline CDR1 MGHRA, CDR2 YSYEKL. The CDR3 bases are TGCGCCAGCAGCCGAGGGGGCATTGTCCTCTCTGGAAACACCATATATTTT. Its translation is CASSRGGIVLSGNTIYF.

V and J are TRBV10-1 and TRBJ2-7; the match to TRBD1 covers 7 bases. The CDR3 sequence is 13 residues long. Unmatched junction bases numbered 4, after V lost 8 bases and J lost 0 bases. Per germline, CDR1 WNHNN and CDR2 SYGVQD (reference sequence). CDR3 nucleotides: TGCGCCAGCCAGGGGACAGACTCCTACGAGCAGTACTTC. This gives the protein CASQGTDSYEQYF.

This chain links TRBV19 with TRBJ2-3, with D possibly being TRBD2 (6 bases). The V end lost 5 bases, the J end lost 2 bases, and 17 bases lay between the germline ends. From germline, CDR1 is LNHDA and CDR2 SQIVND (reference sequence). The CDR3 runs 16 residues. In nucleotides, the CDR3 is TGTGCCAGTAGTCTGGCGGGGAAGGCCTCCACAGATACGCAGTATTTT. Encoded protein: CASSLAGKASTDTQYF. Looking up the rest from reference TRBV19 and TRBJ2-3 gives the full variable domain: DGGITQSPKYLFRKEGQNVTLSCEQNLNHDAMYWYRQDPGQGLRLIYYSQIVNDFQKGDIAEGYSVSREKKESFPLTVTSAQKNPTAFYLCASSLAGKASTDTQYFGPGTRLTVL.

In its sample, this clone was seen once. The chain links TRBV27 to TRBJ2-7; D remains ambiguous. Trimming took 2 bases from V and 1 from J, leaving 9 bases between them. The CDR3 extends over 14 amino acids. The germline CDR1 and CDR2 sequences are MNHEY and SMNVEV (reference sequence). The CDR3 DNA follows: TGTGCCAGCAGTTTAAATAGGGATTCCTACGAGCAGTACTTC. Its translation is CASSLNRDSYEQYF.

The chain has TRBV2 and TRBJ2-5; 7 bases agree with TRBD1. V dropped 5 bases and J dropped 5; count of bases not matched to a gene: 11. The germline gives CDR1 SNHLY, CDR2 FYNNEI. The CDR3 is 15 residues long. The CDR3 region is CASSSDRDRGETQYF. As DNA, the CDR3 is TGTGCCAGCAGTTCCGACAGGGACCGTGGGGAGACCCAGTACTTC.

This clone was picked up a small number of times. V usage is TRBV9 and J usage is TRBJ2-5, with D perhaps TRBD2 (5 bases). The CDR3 runs to 13 residues. V was trimmed by 4 bases and J by 6 bases, leaving 13 bases between them. Germline V gene lookup returns CDR1 SGDLS and CDR2 YYNGEE. The CDR3 reads CASSPQEEKTQYF. In nucleotides, the CDR3 is TGTGCCAGCAGCCCCCAGGAGGAGAAGACCCAGTACTTC. The variable domain in full, with the rest retrieved from reference TRBV9 and TRBJ2-5, is DSGVTQTPKHLITATGQRVTLRCSPRSGDLSVYWYQQSLDQGLQFLIQYYNGEERAKGNILERFSAQQFPDLHSELNLSSLELGDSALYFCASSPQEEKTQYFGPGTRLLVL.

The chain recombines TRBV5-1 with TRBJ2-5, with no clear D. Germline assignment: CDR1 SGHRS and CDR2 YFSETQ. V lost 0 bases, J lost 5 bases, and 11 bases lay in between. The CDR3 totals 14 residues. For the CDR3, the DNA is TGCGCCAGCAGCTTGGGCCCAGGATTCGAGACCCAGTACTTC. Its translation is CASSLGPGFETQYF.